The 3 T cell receptor beta chains given below trace back to one sample, sequenced in a study of graft-versus-host responses after intestinal transplantation. Their recognized antigens are unknown. The assay was immunoSEQ multiplex PCR, and TCRdb's table has in-frame clones only and misses some. The sample contains approximately 92,000 clones, 75% to 95% of which appear only once. The sample consisted of unstimulated CD8+ T cells sorted from spleen or lymph node cells, taken before intestinal transplant. The receptors stem from a human donor who received an intestinal transplant.

This chain joins TRBV7-6 and TRBJ2-7, with 10 nucleotides matching TRBD1. Germline V gene sequence: CDR1 SGHVS, CDR2 FNYEAQ. Trimming took 5 bases from V and 1 from J; bases not matched to a gene: 2. The CDR3 is made up of 14 amino acids. The CDR3 loop reads CASSAGQGSYEQYF. The CDR3 DNA reads TGTGCCAGCAGCGCGGGACAGGGGTCCTACGAGCAGTACTTC.

This clone was observed once. The genes are TRBV6-6 and TRBJ1-1; D perhaps matches TRBD1 (5 bases). The CDR3 is 11 amino acids. Trimming left V 5 bases short and J 7 bases short, with 8 bases between. CDR1 is MNHNY and CDR2 is SVGAGI in the germline V gene (reference sequence). CDR3: CASSQGFEAFF. The CDR3 nucleotides are TGTGCCAGCAGTCAGGGCTTTGAAGCTTTCTTT.

This rearrangement joins TRBV6-6 to TRBJ2-6; no clear D. V lost 0 bases, J lost 0 bases, and 3 bases lay in between. The germline V gene has CDR1 MNHNY and CDR2 SVGAGI (reference sequence). The CDR3 has 15 residues. The CDR3 bases are TGTGCCAGCAGTTACTCTCTCTCTGGGGCCAACGTCCTGACTTTC. This codes for CASSYSLSGANVLTF.